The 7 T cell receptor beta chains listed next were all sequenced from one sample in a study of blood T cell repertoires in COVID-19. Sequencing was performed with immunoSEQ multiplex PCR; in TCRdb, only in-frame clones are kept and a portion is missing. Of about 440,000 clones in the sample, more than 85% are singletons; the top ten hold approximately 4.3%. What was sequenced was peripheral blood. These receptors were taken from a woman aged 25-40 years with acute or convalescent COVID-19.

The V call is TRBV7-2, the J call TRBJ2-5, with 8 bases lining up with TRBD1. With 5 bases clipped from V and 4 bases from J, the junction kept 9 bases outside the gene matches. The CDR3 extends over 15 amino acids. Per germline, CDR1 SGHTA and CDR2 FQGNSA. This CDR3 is CASSQRTGRGETQYF. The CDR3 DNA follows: TGTGCCAGCAGCCAACGGACAGGGCGTGGAGAGACCCAGTACTTC.

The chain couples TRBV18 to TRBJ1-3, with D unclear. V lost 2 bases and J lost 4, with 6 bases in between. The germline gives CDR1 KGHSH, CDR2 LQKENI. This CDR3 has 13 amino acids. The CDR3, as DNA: TGTGCCAGCTCACCAGCGGAGGGAAACACCATATATTTT. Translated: CASSPAEGNTIYF. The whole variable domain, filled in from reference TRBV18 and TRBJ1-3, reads NAGVMQNPRHLVRRRGQEARLRCSPMKGHSHVYWYRQLPEEGLKFMVYLQKENIIDESGMPKERFSAEFPKEGPSILRIQQVVRGDSAAYFCASSPAEGNTIYFGEGSWLTVV.

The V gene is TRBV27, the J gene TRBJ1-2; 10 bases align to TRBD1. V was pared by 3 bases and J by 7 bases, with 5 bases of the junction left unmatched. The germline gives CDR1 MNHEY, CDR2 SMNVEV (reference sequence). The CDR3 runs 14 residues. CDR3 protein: CASSFGTGAVGYTF. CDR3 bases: TGTGCCAGCAGTTTTGGGACAGGGGCAGTTGGCTACACCTTC.

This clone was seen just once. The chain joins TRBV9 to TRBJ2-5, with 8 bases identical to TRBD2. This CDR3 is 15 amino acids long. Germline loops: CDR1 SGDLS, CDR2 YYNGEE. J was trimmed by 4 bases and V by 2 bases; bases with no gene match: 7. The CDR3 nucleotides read TGTGCCAGCAGCGTCGCCGGGGGGGCCGCAGAGACCCAGTACTTC. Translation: CASSVAGGAAETQYF.

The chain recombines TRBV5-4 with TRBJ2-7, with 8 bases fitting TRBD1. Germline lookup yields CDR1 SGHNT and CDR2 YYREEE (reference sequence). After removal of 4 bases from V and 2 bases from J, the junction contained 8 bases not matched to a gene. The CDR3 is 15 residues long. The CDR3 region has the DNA TGTGCCAGCAGCCTCGGGGCAGGGGGCACCTACGAGCAGTACTTC. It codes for CASSLGAGGTYEQYF.

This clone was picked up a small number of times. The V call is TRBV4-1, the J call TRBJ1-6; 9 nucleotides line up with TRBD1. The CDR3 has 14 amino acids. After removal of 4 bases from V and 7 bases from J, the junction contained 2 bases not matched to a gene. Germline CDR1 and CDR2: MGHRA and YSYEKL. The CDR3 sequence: CASSPDRGNSPLHF. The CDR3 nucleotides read TGCGCCAGCAGCCCGGACAGGGGAAATTCACCCCTCCACTTT.

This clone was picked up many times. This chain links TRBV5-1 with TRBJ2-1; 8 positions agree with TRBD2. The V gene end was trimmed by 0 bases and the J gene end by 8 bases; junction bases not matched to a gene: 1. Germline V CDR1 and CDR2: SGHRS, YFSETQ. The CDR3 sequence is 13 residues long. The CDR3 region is CASSLDGRDEQFF. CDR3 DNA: TGCGCCAGCAGCTTGGACGGGAGGGATGAGCAGTTCTTC. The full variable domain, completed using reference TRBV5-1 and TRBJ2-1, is KAGVTQTPRYLIKTRGQQVTLSCSPISGHRSVSWYQQTPGQGLQFLFEYFSETQRNKGNFPGRFSGRQFSNSRSEMNVSTLELGDSALYLCASSLDGRDEQFFGPGTRLTVL.